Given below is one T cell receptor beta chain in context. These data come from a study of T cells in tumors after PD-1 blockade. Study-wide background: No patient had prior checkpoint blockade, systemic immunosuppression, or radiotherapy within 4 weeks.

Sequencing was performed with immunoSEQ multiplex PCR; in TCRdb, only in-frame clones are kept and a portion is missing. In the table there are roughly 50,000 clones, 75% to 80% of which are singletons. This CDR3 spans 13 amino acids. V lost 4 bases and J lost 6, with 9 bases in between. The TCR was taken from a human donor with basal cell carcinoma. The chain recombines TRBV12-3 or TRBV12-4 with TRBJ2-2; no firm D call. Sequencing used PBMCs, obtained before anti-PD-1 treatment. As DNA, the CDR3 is TGTGCCAGCAGTTCAAAAACTCCCGGGGAGCTGTTTTTT. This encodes CASSSKTPGELFF.